The rows below give T cell receptor beta chains drawn from one sample of a study of CD8+ T cells in alopecia areata. Here immunoSEQ multiplex PCR was the method, and the copy in TCRdb shows in-frame clones only, minus some. This table has about 140,000 clones, roughly four fifths appearing once. The sample consisted of CD8+ T cells sorted from blood, taken at week 4, from a patient treated with tofacitinib. These receptors were obtained from a human donor with alopecia areata. CDR3s include the opening cysteine and the closing phenylalanine or tryptophan. The D gene is left open where the match is weak. Size is omitted from some rows. Given values are once, few, many or a class for expanded clones.

clone_size	j_call	v_call	d_call	cdr3_aa	cdr3_nt
-	TRBJ2-5	TRBV5-6	-	CASSLEDLGETQYF	TGTGCCAGCAGCTTGGAGGACCTCGGAGAGACCCAGTACTTC
-	TRBJ1-2	TRBV30	-	CSISGYTF	TGTTCAATAAGTGGCTACACCTTC
-	TRBJ2-7	TRBV7-6	-	CASSLGPNYEQYF	TGTGCCAGCAGCTTAGGACCGAACTACGAGCAGTACTTC
-	TRBJ2-1	TRBV19	TRBD2	CASSRGGTNEQFF	TGTGCCAGTAGTCGGGGGGGGACCAATGAGCAGTTCTTC
-	TRBJ2-6	TRBV29-1	-	CSVIYSGANVLTF	TGCAGCGTTATATACTCTGGGGCCAACGTCCTGACTTTC
-	TRBJ1-6	TRBV25-1	-	CATLDSPNSPLHF	TGTGCCACCTTGGACAGCCCTAATTCACCCCTCCACTTT
-	TRBJ2-5	TRBV27	-	CASSSGTGQETQYF	TGTGCCAGCAGTTCCGGGACGGGACAAGAGACCCAGTACTTC
few	TRBJ2-1	TRBV7-4	TRBD2	CASSLTGGEYNEQFF	TGTGCCAGCAGCTTAACTGGGGGGGAATACAATGAGCAGTTCTTC
-	TRBJ2-7	TRBV6-1	-	CASSPRWEQYF	TGTGCCTCCTCCCCCCGATGGGAGCAGTACTTC
few	TRBJ2-1	TRBV21-1	-	CASSTPGTAAYNEQFF	TGTGCCAGCAGCACCCCCGGGACGGCGGCCTACAATGAGCAGTTCTTC
-	TRBJ2-7	TRBV2	TRBD1	CASSGTDPYEQYF	TGTGCCAGCAGCGGGACAGATCCCTACGAGCAGTACTTC
once	TRBJ2-7	TRBV19	-	CASSFGPISYEQYF	TGTGCCAGTAGTTTCGGACCGATCTCCTACGAGCAGTACTTC
-	TRBJ1-1	TRBV4-1	-	CASSQQGIAEAFF	TGCGCCAGCAGCCAACAGGGGATAGCTGAAGCTTTCTTT
-	TRBJ1-6	TRBV27	TRBD1	CASSPGDREISPLHF	TGTGCCAGCAGTCCCGGGGACAGGGAGATCTCACCCCTCCACTTT
-	TRBJ2-3	TRBV6-6	TRBD2	CASWGGTDTQYF	TGTGCCAGCTGGGGGGGGACAGATACGCAGTATTTT
-	TRBJ2-5	TRBV4-2	-	CASSQALGRETQYF	TGTGCCAGCAGCCAAGCACTAGGTCGGGAGACCCAGTACTTC
-	TRBJ1-1	TRBV29-1	-	CSVVIRGVAFF	TGCAGCGTTGTAATCCGGGGGGTAGCTTTCTTT
-	TRBJ2-7	TRBV5-1	TRBD2	CASSLGLADYEQYF	TGCGCCAGCAGCTTGGGACTAGCTGACTACGAGCAGTACTTC
-	TRBJ1-1	TRBV10-2	-	CASSEGPYEAFF	TGCGCCAGCAGTGAAGGCCCGTATGAAGCTTTCTTT
-	TRBJ2-1	TRBV5-1	-	CASSLVAPTNEQFF	TGCGCCAGCAGCTTGGTAGCCCCAACCAATGAGCAGTTCTTC
-	TRBJ2-7	TRBV4-1	TRBD1	CASSQVDRGGSYEQYF	TGCGCCAGCAGCCAAGTCGACAGGGGGGGCTCCTACGAGCAGTACTTC
-	TRBJ2-3	TRBV4-1	-	CASSQVPGSITDTQYF	TGCGCCAGCAGCCAAGTACCCGGGTCTATCACAGATACGCAGTATTTT
-	TRBJ2-1	TRBV5-1	TRBD2	CASGLAGLYNEQFF	TGCGCCAGCGGACTAGCGGGGTTATACAATGAGCAGTTCTTC
-	TRBJ2-4	TRBV14	TRBD1	CASSPTPGQGEDIQYF	TGTGCCAGCAGCCCGACCCCGGGACAGGGGGAAGACATTCAGTACTTC
-	TRBJ2-7	TRBV5-6	TRBD2	CASSLRGGYEQYF	TGTGCCAGCAGCCTCCGGGGGGGCTACGAGCAGTACTTC
-	TRBJ2-1	TRBV7-9	TRBD2	CASSRRGTSGVYNEQFF	TGTGCCAGCAGCCGTAGAGGGACTAGCGGAGTATACAATGAGCAGTTCTTC
-	TRBJ2-7	TRBV11-2	TRBD1	CASSSLGTGIYEQYF	TGTGCCAGCAGCTCTTTAGGGACAGGGATATACGAGCAGTACTTC
-	TRBJ1-2	TRBV7-9	TRBD1	CASSLPGQGANPYGYTF	TGTGCCAGCAGCTTACCGGGACAGGGGGCGAATCCCTATGGCTACACCTTC
-	TRBJ1-1	TRBV4-1	TRBD1	CASSPKAGTANTEAFF	TGCGCCAGCAGCCCCAAAGCCGGGACAGCCAACACTGAAGCTTTCTTT
-	TRBJ2-7	TRBV5-6	-	CASSLGGTHEQYF	TGTGCCAGCAGCTTGGGGGGGACCCACGAGCAGTACTTC
-	TRBJ1-5	TRBV29-1	-	CSATAEAGQPQHF	TGCAGCGCCACTGCAGAGGCGGGACAGCCCCAGCATTTT
-	TRBJ2-2	TRBV5-6	-	CASSLGSRELFF	TGTGCCAGCAGCTTAGGGTCGAGGGAGCTGTTTTTT
-	TRBJ1-1	TRBV9	-	CASSAGSGWGTEAFF	TGTGCCAGCTCGGCGGGTTCCGGCTGGGGCACTGAAGCTTTCTTT
-	TRBJ1-1	TRBV4-1	TRBD1	CASSQYDGTVNTEAFF	TGCGCCAGCAGCCAATATGATGGGACAGTGAACACTGAAGCTTTCTTT
few	TRBJ2-3	TRBV10-2	-	CASSEFVGREDTQYF	TGCGCCAGCAGTGAGTTTGTGGGGCGCGAAGATACGCAGTATTTT
few	TRBJ2-1	TRBV7-6	TRBD2	CASSRGLAGGNEQFF	TGTGCCAGCAGCCGCGGACTAGCGGGGGGCAATGAGCAGTTCTTC
-	TRBJ2-3	TRBV6-5	-	CASSIAGRATDTQYF	TGTGCCAGCAGCATCGCGGGACGAGCCACAGATACGCAGTATTTT
-	TRBJ2-7	TRBV10-2	TRBD1	CASNEGPGGPYEQYF	TGCGCCAGCAATGAAGGGCCAGGGGGCCCCTACGAGCAGTACTTC
-	TRBJ1-1	TRBV7-9	-	CASGREAFF	TGTGCCAGCGGACGAGAAGCTTTCTTT
once	TRBJ2-3	TRBV27	TRBD1	CASSWTGYGTDTQYF	TGTGCCAGCAGTTGGACAGGGTACGGCACAGATACGCAGTATTTT
once	TRBJ2-3	TRBV9	-	CASSALGATDTQYF	TGTGCCAGCAGCGCCCTCGGGGCAACAGATACGCAGTATTTT